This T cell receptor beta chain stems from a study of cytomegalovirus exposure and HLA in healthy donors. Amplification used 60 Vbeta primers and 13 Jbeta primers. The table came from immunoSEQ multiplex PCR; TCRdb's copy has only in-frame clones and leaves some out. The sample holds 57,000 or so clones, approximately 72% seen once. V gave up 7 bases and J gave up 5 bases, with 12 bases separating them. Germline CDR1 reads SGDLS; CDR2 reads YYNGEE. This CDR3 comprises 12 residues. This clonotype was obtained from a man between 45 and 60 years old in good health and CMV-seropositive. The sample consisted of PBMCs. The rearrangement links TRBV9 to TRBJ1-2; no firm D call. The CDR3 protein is CASGKDLYGYTF. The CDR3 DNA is TGTGCCAGCGGCAAGGACTTATATGGCTACACCTTC.